One sample yielded the 3 T cell receptor beta chains listed below, sequenced in a study of brain T cells in children with intractable seizures (dated by TCRdb to about 2021). Library preparation used the immunoSEQ multiplex PCR assay. Entries here come from immuneACCESS through TCRdb and include only in-frame sequences with V and J called. Some clones fail to appear in such tables; in the studies checked, an unresolved V gene covers under half of the shortfall, and the cause of the remainder is unknown. The sample data list about 320,000 clones, and over 85% of these were observed just once. Around 6% of the sample is in the top ten clones. This specimen's time point label, per the study, means: blood from clinic visit 5 months post-surgery; TSC patient then seizure free. The starting material was peripheral blood, obtained less than 6 months after surgery. The receptors here all came from a boy under two years old with tuberous sclerosis and intractable seizures.

The chain has TRBV25-1 and TRBJ2-5, with 11 bases aligning to TRBD2. In germline, CDR1 is MGHDK, CDR2 SYGVNS. V shed 4 bases, J shed 2 bases, and the junction held 6 bases outside the gene matches. The CDR3 is 16 residues long. This CDR3 is CASSARLAGSQETQYF. In DNA form, the CDR3 reads TGTGCCAGCAGTGCTCGACTAGCGGGAAGTCAAGAGACCCAGTACTTC.

In nucleotides, the CDR3 is TGTGCCAGCAGCCTTACTTCTAGCCCAGATACGCAGTATTTT. Translation: CASSLTSSPDTQYF. The J gene is TRBJ2-3, the V gene TRBV5-4; D possibly corresponds to TRBD2 (5 bases). The ends were cut back, 4 bases at V and 4 bases at J, with 13 bases in the middle. The CDR3 contains 14 residues. In germline, CDR1 is SGHNT, CDR2 YYREEE (reference sequence). Variable domain in full (rest from reference TRBV5-4 and TRBJ2-3): ETGVTQSPTHLIKTRGQQVTLRCSSQSGHNTVSWYQQALGQGPQFIFQYYREEENGRGNFPPRFSGLQFPNYSSELNVNALELDDSALYLCASSLTSSPDTQYFGPGTRLTVL.

The rearrangement links TRBV30 to TRBJ1-5; unclear D gene. The V end was cut by 2 bases, the J end by 0 bases, with 8 bases between. Germline values: CDR1 GTSNPN, CDR2 SVGIG (reference sequence). This CDR3 contains 14 residues. Written as DNA, the CDR3 is TGTGCCTGGAGTCCGGGTTATAGCAATCAGCCCCAGCATTTT. It codes for CAWSPGYSNQPQHF.